Below, one T cell receptor beta chain is given with its context. The data belong to a study of regulatory T cells in long-lasting Graves disease. HTBI primers from iRepertoire and Arm-PCR of CDR3 regions yielded the TCR beta libraries. One entry per CDR3 protein results from TCRdb running MiXCR on the multiplex PCR reads. The table includes 400,000 to 500,000 distinct CDR3 sequences, approximately 16% detected once. Germline V gives CDR1 SGHRS, CDR2 YFSETQ. CDR3 length: 17 amino acids. J lost 1 base, V lost 2 bases, and 11 bases had no gene match. Time point denoted: newly diagnosed GD, antithyroid drugs for less than 3 months. Isolated PBMC RNA provided the starting material for the TCR library. Separately, the same data were catalogued under a study of T cells in Graves' hyperthyroidism and ophthalmopathy. That paper states: During a first-round RT-PCR of the TCR CDR3, the HTBI primer set was used.

The sequences come from peripheral blood mononuclear cells (PBMCs), collected at new diagnosis, from a patient treated with antithyroid drugs. The chain uses TRBV5-1 and TRBJ2-7; 8 bases are shared with TRBD1. The origin of this receptor is a woman younger than 30 with Graves disease. The DNA of the CDR3 is TGCGCCAGCAGCTTAGAGAGAGGACAGGGCGGGTCCTACGAGCAGTACTTC. This encodes CASSLERGQGGSYEQYF. Full variable domain (outside the CDR3, taken from reference TRBV5-1 and TRBJ2-7): KAGVTQTPRYLIKTRGQQVTLSCSPISGHRSVSWYQQTPGQGLQFLFEYFSETQRNKGNFPGRFSGRQFSNSRSEMNVSTLELGDSALYLCASSLERGQGGSYEQYFGPGTRLTVT.